This T cell receptor (beta chain) was recovered during a study of T cells after yellow fever vaccination. Overall study: Where fractions had low cell numbers, libraries were prepared from them with the SMART-Seq v4 Ultra Low Input RNA kit.

V gave up 6 bases and J gave up 6 bases; unmatched junction bases: 4. Germline CDR1 and CDR2: SGHVS and FNYEAQ. This CDR3 is built from 14 residues. A few counts support this clonotype. Each CDR3 protein is one row after TCRdb ran MiXCR on the 5' RACE reads. In the table there are roughly 340,000 distinct CDR3 sequences, 8.5% to 9% of which are singletons. J is TRBJ2-2 and V is TRBV7-6; 10 bases match TRBD1. Here the sequenced sample was PBMCs, taken on the day of the first yellow fever vaccination. The receptor was derived from a man aged 18 to 29 who received the YFV17D yellow fever vaccine. The CDR3: CASSGQGGAGELFF. CDR3 DNA sequence: TGTGCCAGCAGTGGACAGGGGGGAGCCGGGGAGCTGTTTTTT. Complete variable domain (other parts from reference TRBV7-6 and TRBJ2-2): GAGVSQSPRYKVTKRGQDVALRCDPISGHVSLYWYRQALGQGPEFLTYFNYEAQQDKSGLPNDRFSAERPEGSISTLTIQRTEQRDSAMYRCASSGQGGAGELFFGEGSRLTVL.